Sequencing of this T cell receptor (beta chain) was carried out in a study of human T cells and chemical hapten exposure. The time point is: pre-sensitization, week 0. The treatment: therapeutic diphenylcyclopropenone sensitization with weekly scalp DPC. This CDR3 has 16 residues. CDR1 is SGHAT, CDR2 FQNNGV, per germline. The V end was cut by 7 bases, the J end by 4 bases, with 21 bases between. MiXCR was run by TCRdb on the RACE reads, yielding one entry per CDR3 protein. The sample shows some 98,000 distinct CDR3 sequences, 11% of them seen only once. In its sample, this clonotype was seen many times.

Sequencing was performed on whole blood, taken in connection with sensitization to the hapten diphenylcyclopropenone (DPC). The origin of this receptor is a woman in her sixties with alopecia areata. Some clones in this sample may be carry-over from other donors' samples. This chain links TRBV11-2 with TRBJ2-3; a weak D match, TRBD2 (7 bases). The DNA of the CDR3 is TGTGCCAGCACCAACGCCCGGGGGCGGGGGTCAGATACGCAGTATTTT. Protein sequence: CASTNARGRGSDTQYF.